The TCR beta chain described here comes from a study of beta chain features in type 1 diabetes. Study-wide points: Type 1 diabetes patients showed fewer insertions and more deletions at VDJ junctions. In all four CD4+ subsets, TCRB CDR3 length was significantly, moderately reduced in type 1 diabetes. Patients' naive, central memory and Treg TCRB repertoires seemed closer to one another than those of healthy donors.

As every portion of the isolated RNA was reverse transcribed, the sequencing read expressed TCRB transcripts. Naive, central memory and regulatory T cell samples produced a mean of around 4 million reads. Assay: immunoSEQ multiplex PCR; the TCRdb copy retains only in-frame clones and omits some. The data show roughly 280,000 clones, less than 30% seen once. This clone was seen more than once but under ten times. The antigen is unknown. This CDR3 is built from 15 residues. Germline CDR1 is SQVTM and CDR2 is ANQGSEA. V shed 4 bases and J shed 1 base, with 16 bases lying between them. Each of the CD4+ naive, central memory, regulatory and stem cell-like memory populations was sorted via CD45RO/CCR7/CD25/CD127/CD95/CD27.

The TCR was taken from a woman aged 30 to 39 with type 1 diabetes. The specimen sequenced was naive CD4+ T cells from blood. This chain connects TRBV29-1 to TRBJ1-2; D remains unclear. CDR3 nucleotides: TGCAGCGTTGGGGCGCTAATGGGGAGTAACTATGGCTACACCTTC. The encoded protein is CSVGALMGSNYGYTF.